This T cell receptor (beta chain) was found in a study of blood T cell repertoires in COVID-19. Study-wide background: Sites in the United States, Italy and Spain provided acute and convalescent COVID-19 samples. T cells, B-cell-depleted T cells, or PBMCs supplied cDNA or gDNA.

Per the authors' pipeline: Nucleated cell number was recorded as an estimate derived from reference gene primer amplification. Assay: immunoSEQ multiplex PCR; the TCRdb copy retains only in-frame clones and omits some. V and J calls and clone size come straight from that table; D and trimming were deduced from the DNA. This table has over 100,000 clones, around nine tenths appearing once. Germline V gene data show CDR1 as SGHNT and CDR2 as YENEEA. Between the trimmed V and J ends, which lost 4 bases and 4 bases, there was a span of 10 bases. The CDR3 loop spans 13 amino acids. This clonotype was sampled from a man aged 40-49 years with acute or convalescent COVID-19. The material sequenced was peripheral blood. The V call is TRBV11-3, the J call TRBJ2-5; tentatively, D is TRBD2 (5 bases). CDR3 protein: CASSSEGRETQYF. CDR3 coding DNA: TGTGCCAGCAGCTCCGAAGGGAGAGAGACCCAGTACTTC.